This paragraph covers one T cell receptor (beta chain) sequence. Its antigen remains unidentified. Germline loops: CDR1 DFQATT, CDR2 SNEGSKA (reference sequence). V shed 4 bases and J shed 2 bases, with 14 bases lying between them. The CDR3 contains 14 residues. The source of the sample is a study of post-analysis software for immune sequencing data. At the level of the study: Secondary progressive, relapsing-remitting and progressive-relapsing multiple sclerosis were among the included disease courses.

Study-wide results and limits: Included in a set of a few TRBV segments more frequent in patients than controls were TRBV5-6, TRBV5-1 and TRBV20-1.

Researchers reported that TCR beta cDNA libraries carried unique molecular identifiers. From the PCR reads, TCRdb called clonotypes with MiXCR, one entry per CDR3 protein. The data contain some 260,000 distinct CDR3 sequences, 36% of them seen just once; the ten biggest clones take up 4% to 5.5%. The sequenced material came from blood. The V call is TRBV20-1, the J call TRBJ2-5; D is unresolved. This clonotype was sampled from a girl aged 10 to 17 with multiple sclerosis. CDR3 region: CSATAAGWQETQYF. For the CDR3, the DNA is TGCAGTGCTACGGCCGCCGGCTGGCAAGAGACCCAGTACTTC.